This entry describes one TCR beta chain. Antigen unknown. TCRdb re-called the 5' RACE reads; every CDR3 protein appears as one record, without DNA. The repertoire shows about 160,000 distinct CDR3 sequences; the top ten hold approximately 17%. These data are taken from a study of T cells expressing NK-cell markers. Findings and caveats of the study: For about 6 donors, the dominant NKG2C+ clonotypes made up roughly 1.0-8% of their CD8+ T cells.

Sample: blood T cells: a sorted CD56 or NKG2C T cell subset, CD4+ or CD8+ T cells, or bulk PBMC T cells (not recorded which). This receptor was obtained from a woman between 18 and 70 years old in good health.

CDR3 residues: CASSVETAETQYF. The gene calls are TRBV9 and TRBJ2-5. CDR3 size: 13 residues. Per the germline V gene, CDR1 is SGDLS and CDR2 is YYNGEE.